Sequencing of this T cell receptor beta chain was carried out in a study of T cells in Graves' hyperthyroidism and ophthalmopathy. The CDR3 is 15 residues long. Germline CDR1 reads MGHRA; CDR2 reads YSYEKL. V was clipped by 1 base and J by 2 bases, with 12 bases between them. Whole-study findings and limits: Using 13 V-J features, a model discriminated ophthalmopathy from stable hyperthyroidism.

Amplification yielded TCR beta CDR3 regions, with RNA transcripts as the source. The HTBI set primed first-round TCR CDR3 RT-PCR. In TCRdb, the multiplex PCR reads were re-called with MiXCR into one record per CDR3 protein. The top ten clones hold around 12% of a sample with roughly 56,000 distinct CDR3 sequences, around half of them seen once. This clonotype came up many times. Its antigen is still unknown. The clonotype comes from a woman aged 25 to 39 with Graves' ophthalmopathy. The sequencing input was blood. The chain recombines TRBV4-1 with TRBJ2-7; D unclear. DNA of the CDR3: TGCGCCAGCAGCCAAGTCCCCCTACCCCCCTACGAGCAGTACTTC. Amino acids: CASSQVPLPPYEQYF.